This TCR beta chain was obtained from a study of patients and donors after allogeneic stem cell transplantation. This clonotype was detected only a few times. TCRdb ran MiXCR on the RT-PCR reads and lists one entry per CDR3 protein. The profile shows hundreds of thousands of distinct CDR3 sequences, over 12% of them singletons. Germline lookup yields CDR1 DFQATT and CDR2 SNEGSKA (reference sequence). The germline V and J ends were trimmed by 5 bases and 4 bases, with 8 bases remaining between them. This CDR3 has 12 residues. The receptor was derived from a human donor who was either an allogeneic HSCT recipient or a stem cell or donor lymphocyte infusion donor (not recorded which). It is not recorded whose cells these are; they may come from a transplant donor. Sequenced material: blood, either unsorted or a sorted T cell fraction (not recorded which). This chain joins TRBV20-1 and TRBJ2-2; D uncertain. CDR3 sequence reads: CSAPRFTGELFF. The CDR3 DNA reads as TGCAGTGCTCCTCGCTTCACCGGGGAGCTGTTTTTT.